This T cell receptor beta chain was sequenced for a study of shared clonotypes between healthy human individuals. Positive CCR7 selection of CD45RO-negative cells yielded the naive CD8 cells, and terminally differentiated effector memory CD45RA+ cells were excluded. Assay: immunoSEQ multiplex PCR; the TCRdb copy retains only in-frame clones and omits some. Here the sample spans 2 million or so clones, less than 95% being singletons. Germline V lookup: CDR1 MNHEY, CDR2 SMNVEV (reference sequence). The V and J ends lost 5 bases and 2 bases, in that order; junction bases with no gene match: 10. The CDR3 has 16 residues.

The V gene is TRBV27, the J gene TRBJ2-7; 9 bases map to TRBD2. The TCR sequence derives from a man younger than 35 in good health. The sequenced material came from naive CD8+ T cells sorted from blood. The CDR3 sequence: CASSPRISGSTYEQYF. The CDR3 DNA follows: TGTGCCAGCAGTCCCCGGATTAGCGGGAGTACCTACGAGCAGTACTTC.